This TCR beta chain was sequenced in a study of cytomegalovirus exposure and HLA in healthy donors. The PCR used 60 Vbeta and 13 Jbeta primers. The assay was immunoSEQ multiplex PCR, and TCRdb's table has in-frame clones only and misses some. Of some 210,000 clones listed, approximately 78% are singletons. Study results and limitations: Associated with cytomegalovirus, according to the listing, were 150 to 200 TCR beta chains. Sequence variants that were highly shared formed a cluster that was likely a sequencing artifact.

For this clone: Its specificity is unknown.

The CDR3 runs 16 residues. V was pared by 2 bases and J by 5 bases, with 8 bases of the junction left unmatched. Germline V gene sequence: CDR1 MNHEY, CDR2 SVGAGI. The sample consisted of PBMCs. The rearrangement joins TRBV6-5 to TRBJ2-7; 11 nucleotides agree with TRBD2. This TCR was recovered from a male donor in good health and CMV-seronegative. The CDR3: CASSYLTLAGDNEQYF. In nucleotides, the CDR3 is TGTGCCAGCAGTTACCTTACACTAGCGGGAGATAACGAGCAGTACTTC.